The 19 T cell receptor beta chains below come from one sample, sequenced in a study of CD8 T cells in Susac syndrome. The RNA input was roughly 0.45 to 1 ug, and it was reverse transcribed with random hexamers. TCRdb reanalysed the immunoSEQ multiplex PCR reads using MiXCR and keeps one entry per CDR3 protein. The sample lists some 170,000 distinct CDR3 sequences; roughly 95% were seen once. Specimen: CD4+ T cells from PBMCs. The receptors come from a human donor with multiple sclerosis.

The V and J genes are TRBV5-1 and TRBJ2-7, with 7 bases identical to TRBD1. The germline gives CDR1 SGHRS, CDR2 YFSETQ. The junction had 9 bases not matched to a gene; V was cut back by 0 bases and J by 0 bases. The CDR3 runs 17 residues. This CDR3 reads CASSLAPGQILSYEQYF. In DNA, the CDR3 is TGCGCCAGCAGCTTGGCTCCGGGACAGATCCTCTCCTACGAGCAGTACTTC.

This chain links TRBV29-1 with TRBJ2-1; 8 positions match TRBD2. The CDR3 has 13 residues. The ends lost 6 bases at V and 6 bases at J; junction bases unmatched: 7. Germline CDR1 reads SQVTM; CDR2 reads ANQGSEA. The CDR3 protein is CSVSGRYGNEQFF. The CDR3 nucleotides are TGCAGCGTAAGCGGGAGATACGGCAATGAGCAGTTCTTC.

The chain is built from TRBV6-5 and TRBJ1-2; D unresolved. Looked up from germline, CDR1 is MNHEY and CDR2 is SVGAGI. CDR3 length: 15 amino acids. V was shortened by 2 bases and J by 5 bases, with 15 bases between the two germline ends. CDR3 region: CASSYAAGLGYGYTF. CDR3 DNA: TGTGCCAGCAGTTACGCGGCGGGGTTGGGGTATGGCTACACCTTC.

This sequence joins TRBV30 and TRBJ2-5; the match to TRBD2 covers 7 bases. CDR3 size: 15 residues. The ends lost 8 bases at V and 5 bases at J; junction bases unmatched: 17. Germline CDR1 is GTSNPN and CDR2 is SVGIG (reference sequence). CDR3 in amino acids: CARRSGMGLGETQYF. DNA for the CDR3: TGTGCCCGCCGAAGCGGGATGGGCCTCGGGGAGACCCAGTACTTC.

The chain combines TRBV18 with TRBJ1-1, with D tentatively TRBD1 (6 bases). Per the germline V gene, CDR1 is KGHSH and CDR2 is LQKENI. The CDR3 is 12 amino acids. The V and J ends lost 3 bases and 7 bases respectively, with 9 bases between them. Here the CDR3 reads CASSPGQREAFF. The CDR3 region has the DNA TGTGCCAGCTCACCCGGACAGCGTGAAGCTTTCTTT.

The chain has TRBV29-1 and TRBJ2-5; 10 bases agree with TRBD1. V lost 6 bases to trimming and J lost 5 bases; unmatched junction nucleotides: 6. The V gene's germline CDR1 is SQVTM and CDR2 ANQGSEA. The length of the CDR3 is 13 residues. The DNA for the CDR3 is TGCAGCGTGGGACAGGGGTTAAGGGAGACCCAGTACTTC. This encodes CSVGQGLRETQYF.

The rearrangement joins TRBV12-5 to TRBJ1-1; no clear D. This CDR3 has 13 residues. Germline loops: CDR1 LGHNT, CDR2 FRNRAP. Between the trimmed V and J ends, which lost 1 base and 4 bases, there was a span of 7 bases. CDR3 sequence reads: CASGLALGTEAFF. CDR3 nucleotide sequence: TGTGCTAGTGGTTTGGCATTGGGCACTGAAGCTTTCTTT.

This chain uses TRBV30 with TRBJ1-3, with a possible D match to TRBD1 (5 bases). The CDR3 spans 16 residues. Germline V gene lookup returns CDR1 GTSNPN and CDR2 SVGIG (reference sequence). V was cut by 4 bases and J by 4 bases, with 20 bases left in between. The CDR3 DNA is TGTGCCTGGACCCCGAGGGGCCGACCGAGGGGAAACACCATATATTTT. It translates to CAWTPRGRPRGNTIYF.

The chain carries TRBV4-1 and TRBJ2-2; 11 bases agree with TRBD2. J lost 1 base, V lost 4 bases, and 5 bases had no gene match. The length of the CDR3 is 17 residues. Per the germline V gene, CDR1 is MGHRA and CDR2 is YSYEKL. The CDR3 loop reads CASSRIGLAGNTGELFF. The CDR3 nucleotides are TGCGCCAGCAGCCGGATAGGACTAGCGGGGAACACCGGGGAGCTGTTTTTT.

V and J are TRBV27 and TRBJ2-3, with 7 bases matching TRBD2. The CDR3 spans 15 residues. The germline gives CDR1 MNHEY, CDR2 SMNVEV (reference sequence). Trimming at V came to 5 bases and at J to 2 bases, leaving 7 bases not matched to a gene. The CDR3 DNA is TGTGCCAGCAGTATACTCCGGGACTACACAGATACGCAGTATTTT. It translates to CASSILRDYTDTQYF.

In this sample, this clonotype turned up a few times. The V gene is TRBV6-2 or TRBV6-3, the J gene TRBJ1-4; D is undetermined. V was cut by 0 bases and J by 0 bases, with 5 bases left in between. Germline lookup yields CDR1 MNHEY and CDR2 SVGEGT. The CDR3 covers 15 residues. CDR3 region: CASSYSGATNEKLFF. The CDR3 DNA reads TGTGCCAGCAGTTACTCGGGAGCAACTAATGAAAAACTGTTTTTT.

This chain uses TRBV18 with TRBJ2-3; no firm D call. CDR1 is KGHSH and CDR2 is LQKENI in the germline V gene. V shed 10 bases and J shed 2 bases, with 16 bases lying between them. The CDR3 length is 14 residues. In DNA, the CDR3 is TGTGCCACTGCCTGGAGACCTCTCACAGATACGCAGTATTTT. Translating it yields CATAWRPLTDTQYF.

This chain joins TRBV9 and TRBJ1-3; TRBD1 is a possible D gene (6 bases). CDR1 and CDR2 from the germline V gene are SGDLS and YYNGEE. This CDR3 has 14 residues. Trimming cost V 8 bases and J 2 bases, with 14 bases left between them. CDR3 DNA sequence: TGTGCCAGTCAATCAGGGGCCCCTGGAAACACCATATATTTT. Its protein is CASQSGAPGNTIYF.

This clonotype was seen only once. The chain uses TRBV6-1 and TRBJ1-2; D not certain. Trimming stripped 0 bases from V and 4 bases from J, with 12 bases between. The CDR3 is made up of 15 amino acids. CDR1 is MNHNS and CDR2 is SASEGT in the germline V gene. CDR3 region: CASSEAYWESYGYTF. The CDR3 DNA is TGTGCCAGCAGTGAAGCGTATTGGGAGAGCTATGGCTACACCTTC.

This clonotype has just one count. V and J are TRBV18 and TRBJ2-4; no clear D gene. This CDR3 is built from 14 residues. Trimming shortened V by 3 bases and J by 8 bases, and 14 bases separated the two germline ends. Germline lookup yields CDR1 KGHSH and CDR2 LQKENI. CDR3 in amino acids: CASSPPSSADIQYF. The CDR3, as DNA: TGTGCCAGCTCACCTCCCTCTTCGGCAGACATTCAGTACTTC.

Only one count was recorded for this clonotype. The V and J genes are TRBV7-2 and TRBJ1-1; TRBD1 matches at 8 bases. The J segment lost 5 bases and the V segment lost 3 bases, leaving 5 bases of the junction unmatched. Germline V CDR1 and CDR2: SGHTA, FQGNSA. CDR3 size: 14 residues. The DNA of the CDR3 is TGTGCCAGCAGCTTTACAGGGGGTTGGACTGAAGCTTTCTTT. This encodes CASSFTGGWTEAFF.

This sequence joins TRBV6-5 and TRBJ2-7; the D gene could be TRBD1 or TRBD2 (5 bases each). This CDR3 region has 12 residues. The germline CDR1 and CDR2 sequences are MNHEY and SVGAGI. The V gene lost 2 bases and the J gene lost 10 bases, with 12 bases spanning the gap. The CDR3 region is CASSYRGGQQYF. The DNA of the CDR3 is TGTGCCAGCAGTTACAGGGGCGGGCAACAGTACTTC.

V is TRBV28 and J is TRBJ2-7; TRBD2 aligns across 14 bases. The CDR3 covers 14 residues. The V and J ends lost 8 bases and 8 bases, in that order; junction bases with no gene match: 8. Per germline, CDR1 MDHEN and CDR2 SYDVKM. CDR3 sequence reads: CASDGTSGSRQQYF. The CDR3 nucleotides are TGTGCCAGCGACGGGACTAGCGGGAGTAGGCAGCAGTACTTC.

J is TRBJ1-1 and V is TRBV12-3 or TRBV12-4; a possible D gene is TRBD1 (5 bases). Trimming shortened V by 5 bases and J by 10 bases, and 26 bases separated the two germline ends. The CDR3 is made up of 16 amino acids. This CDR3 is CASSPRDRTPPGRAFF. CDR3 DNA: TGTGCCAGCAGTCCCCGGGACCGGACACCTCCAGGAAGAGCTTTCTTT.